These T cell receptor beta chains were read from a single sample in a study of vaccination and CD4 T cells after COVID-19. TCRdb re-called the PCR reads through MiXCR, storing one row per CDR3 protein. The sample lists about 16,000 distinct CDR3 sequences, 55% to 75% occurring once. Their antigens remain unidentified. Sequencing was done on a sample of CD4+ T cells from blood, cultured in vitro. These receptors originate from a human donor who had recovered from COVID-19. CDR3s include the opening cysteine and the closing phenylalanine or tryptophan. D genes are given only for firm matches. Where a row states a size, it is once, few, many or the class of an expanded clone; other rows omit it.

D	V	J	size	DNA	CDR3
NA	TRBV7-8	TRBJ1-6	NA	TGTGCCAGCAGCTTAACCCGGCAGCGGTTGAATTCACCCCTCCACTTT	CASSLTRQRLNSPLHF
NA	TRBV19	TRBJ2-2	once	TGTGCCAGTAGTTCTCCAGGGGATACCGGGGAGCTGTTTTTT	CASSSPGDTGELFF
NA	TRBV7-9	TRBJ2-5	NA	TGTGCCAGCAGCCGGGGAAATCGGGAGACCCAGTACTTC	CASSRGNRETQYF
NA	TRBV12-3/TRBV12-4	TRBJ1-2	NA	TGTGCCAGCAGTCTTCGACTGAGGGGGGCGGGGGGCTACACCTTC	CASSLRLRGAGGYTF
TRBD1	TRBV30	TRBJ1-6	NA	TGTGCCTGGAGGGTTGGGACAGATAATTCACCCCTCCACTTT	CAWRVGTDNSPLHF
TRBD1	TRBV15	TRBJ1-5	NA	TGTGCCACCGCCAGGACAGGGGGCAATCAGCCCCAGCATTTT	CATARTGGNQPQHF
NA	TRBV5-1	TRBJ2-7	NA	TGCGCCAGCAGCTTGGAGCAGGGCTCCTACGAGCAGTACTTC	CASSLEQGSYEQYF
NA	TRBV24-1	TRBJ1-5	NA	TGTGCCACCAGTGAAGTAGGCGCAAATCAGCCCCAGCATTTT	CATSEVGANQPQHF
NA	TRBV7-9	TRBJ1-1	NA	TGTGCCAGCAGCTATGGGAACACTGAAACTTTCTTT	CASSYGNTETFF
NA	TRBV27	TRBJ1-5	NA	TGTGCCAGCAGTTTAAGGGCAGGGAATCAGCCCCAGCATTTT	CASSLRAGNQPQHF
NA	TRBV11-2	TRBJ2-1	NA	TGTGCCAGCAGCTTAGAAGTTTGGGGAGGTGGGCAGTTCTTC	CASSLEVWGGGQFF
TRBD2	TRBV7-2	TRBJ2-3	few	TGTGCCAGCAGCCAGATGACTAGCGGTTACACAGATACGCAGTATTTT	CASSQMTSGYTDTQYF
NA	TRBV6-1	TRBJ2-5	NA	TGTGCCAGCAGTGTCGGAGGGACAGAAGAGACCCAGTACTTC	CASSVGGTEETQYF
TRBD1	TRBV28	TRBJ1-5	NA	TGTGCCAGCAGCCACAGGGGATTAGGATCGGATCAGCCCCAGCATTTT	CASSHRGLGSDQPQHF
NA	TRBV7-9	TRBJ1-6	NA	TGTGCCAGCAGCTCAGAATCAAGAAATTCACCCCTCCACTTT	CASSSESRNSPLHF
NA	TRBV6-5	TRBJ1-1	NA	TGTGCCAGCAGCTACGGGTACACTGAAGCTTTCTTT	CASSYGYTEAFF
NA	TRBV2	TRBJ2-2	NA	TGTGCCAGCGGTAGTGGAAGGGGATCCCCCACCGGGGAGCTGTTTTTT	CASGSGRGSPTGELFF
NA	TRBV20-1	TRBJ2-5	few	TGCAGTGCTAGAGATAGGGGGGGGGCCGTGGAGACCCAGTACTTC	CSARDRGGAVETQYF
TRBD1	TRBV20-1	TRBJ2-7	NA	TGCAGTGCTACGGGACAGGGGGATTACTACGAGCAGTACTTC	CSATGQGDYYEQYF
NA	TRBV6-1	TRBJ1-2	NA	TGTGCCAGCAGAGGTTATGACGCCTCCCTTGGCTACACCTTC	CASRGYDASLGYTF
NA	TRBV24-1	TRBJ2-1	NA	TGTGCCACCAGTGATCCCCATGGGGGATACAGGGCCCAAAACAATGAGCAGTTCTTC	CATSDPHGGYRAQNNEQFF
NA	TRBV28	TRBJ1-5	few	TGTGCCAGCAGTAGGGATGGTCTAAATCAGCCCCAGCATTTT	CASSRDGLNQPQHF
NA	TRBV20-1	TRBJ1-6	NA	TGCAGTGCTAGCAAGACAAGGAGAGGAGATTCACCCCTCCACTTT	CSASKTRRGDSPLHF
TRBD1	TRBV10-3	TRBJ1-2	few	TGTGCCATCAGTGACCTCGGACAGGGGGCGAAAGGCTACACCTTC	CAISDLGQGAKGYTF
NA	TRBV20-1	TRBJ2-2	NA	TGCAGTGCTAGTTCCAGGAGGGGGCTGAACACCGGGGAGCTGTTTTTT	CSASSRRGLNTGELFF
NA	TRBV7-9	TRBJ1-2	NA	TGTGCCAGCAGCTTAGGCGGACGGTATGGCTACACCTTC	CASSLGGRYGYTF
NA	TRBV19	TRBJ1-2	few	TGTGCCAGTAGTATAAGTGACTATGGCTACACCTTC	CASSISDYGYTF
NA	TRBV28	TRBJ2-6	NA	TGTGCCAGCAGTCCAAGCTTCTCTGGGGCCAACGTCCTGACTTTC	CASSPSFSGANVLTF
TRBD1	TRBV11-2	TRBJ1-5	few	TGTGCCAGCAGCTTAGACACAGGGGTTCAGCCCCAGCATTTT	CASSLDTGVQPQHF
TRBD2	TRBV20-1	TRBJ2-7	few	TGCAGTGCTAGAAGGGGACTAGACGACGAGCAGTACTTC	CSARRGLDDEQYF
NA	TRBV4-1	TRBJ1-4	few	TGCGCCAGCAGCCAATGGGCCGGGGGGGAAAAACTGTTTTTT	CASSQWAGGEKLFF
TRBD1	TRBV24-1	TRBJ1-3	NA	TGTGCCACCAGGACAGGGGTCGGAAACACCATATATTTT	CATRTGVGNTIYF
TRBD1	TRBV5-4	TRBJ1-1	few	TGTGCCAGCAGCCTCGGACAGGGGCAGGGGAACACTGAAGCTTTCTTT	CASSLGQGQGNTEAFF
NA	TRBV6-5	TRBJ1-1	NA	TGTGCCAGCAGTTACACCACTGGCCCGGGTATAAACACTGAAGCTTTCTTT	CASSYTTGPGINTEAFF
TRBD1	TRBV28	TRBJ2-7	few	TGTGCCAGCAGTTTGTACAGGGGGACTCTCATGGGGGAGCAGTACTTC	CASSLYRGTLMGEQYF
NA	TRBV29-1	TRBJ1-2	once	TGCAGCGTTGAAACAGGTCTCTATGGCTACACCTTC	CSVETGLYGYTF
NA	TRBV7-9	TRBJ2-7	NA	TGTGCCAGCAGTCCTCACGGGACCTCCTACGAGCAGTACTTC	CASSPHGTSYEQYF
NA	TRBV7-2	TRBJ1-1	NA	TGTGCCAGCAGCACTATGACCGCTGTCGGGGCTTTCTTT	CASSTMTAVGAFF
TRBD2	TRBV27	TRBJ2-2	NA	TGTGCCAGCAGTTTATATGGGGGGGGAGTCGCGAACACCGGGGAGCTGTTTTTT	CASSLYGGGVANTGELFF
NA	TRBV30	TRBJ1-1	NA	TGTGCCTGGAGTGTACACCTGAACACTGAAGCTTTCTTT	CAWSVHLNTEAFF
NA	TRBV7-7	TRBJ2-2	NA	TGTGCCAGCAGCTTATCCACCGGGGAGCTGTTTTTT	CASSLSTGELFF
NA	TRBV20-1	TRBJ1-3	NA	TGCAGTGCTAGGAGGGGGTCGGGTGGAAACACCATATATTTT	CSARRGSGGNTIYF
NA	TRBV7-9	TRBJ1-2	NA	TGTGCCAGCAGCTTAGGACAGTCTAACTATGGCTACACCTTC	CASSLGQSNYGYTF
NA	TRBV19	TRBJ1-1	NA	TGTGCCAGTAGCAGGGCTTGGCACACTGAAGCTTTCTTT	CASSRAWHTEAFF
NA	TRBV20-1	TRBJ2-1	NA	TGCAGTGCTAGCCCGGCGGGACCATACAATGAGCAGTTCTTC	CSASPAGPYNEQFF
NA	TRBV7-2	TRBJ1-1	few	TGTGCCAGCAGCCAACAGGGTATTTTAGAAGCTTTCTTT	CASSQQGILEAFF
NA	TRBV11-3	TRBJ2-5	NA	TGTGCCAGCTCCCTGAGACCTCTTGAGACCCAGTACTTC	CASSLRPLETQYF
TRBD1	TRBV6-5	TRBJ1-2	few	TGTGCCAGCAGTTACAACCTAGGACAGGGCGGGGGCTACACCTTC	CASSYNLGQGGGYTF
NA	TRBV5-4	TRBJ2-1	NA	TGTGCCAGCAGCTTGGCCCTGAACAATGAGCAGTTCTTC	CASSLALNNEQFF
NA	TRBV7-6	TRBJ1-3	NA	TGTGCCAGCAGCCCCAATATCGACGGAAACACCATATATTTT	CASSPNIDGNTIYF
NA	TRBV2	TRBJ2-1	few	TGTGCCACCACCCCCGGGACTCCCTCCTACAATGAGCAGTTCTTC	CATTPGTPSYNEQFF
TRBD2	TRBV28	TRBJ2-5	NA	TGTGCCAGCACCCCCCGGAAGCGGGACGAGACCCAGTACTTC	CASTPRKRDETQYF
NA	TRBV28	TRBJ1-3	once	TGTGCCAGCATTTTGCGCCCAAGCTCTGGAAACACCATATATTTT	CASILRPSSGNTIYF
TRBD1	TRBV2	TRBJ1-2	few	TGTGCCAGCAGTGATCGGACAGGGGTTAGGGGCTACACCTTC	CASSDRTGVRGYTF
TRBD2	TRBV19	TRBJ2-3	NA	TGTGCCAGTAGAATTGGGGGAGCGGGAGATGTCGATACGCAGTATTTT	CASRIGGAGDVDTQYF
NA	TRBV2	TRBJ1-5	few	TGTGCCAGCAGTGGGGTCAATAGCAATCAGCCCCAGCATTTT	CASSGVNSNQPQHF
TRBD1	TRBV12-3/TRBV12-4	TRBJ2-7	few	TGTGCCAGCAGTTTACAGGGACAGGTTGTACTCGAGCAGTACTTC	CASSLQGQVVLEQYF